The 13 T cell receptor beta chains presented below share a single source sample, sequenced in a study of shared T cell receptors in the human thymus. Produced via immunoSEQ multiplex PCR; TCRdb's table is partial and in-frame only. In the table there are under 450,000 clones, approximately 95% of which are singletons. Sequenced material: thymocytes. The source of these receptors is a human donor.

CDR3 protein: CASSLPWEQYF. In nucleotides, the CDR3 is TGTGCCAGCAGCCTCCCTTGGGAGCAGTACTTC. The V call is TRBV5-8, the J call TRBJ2-7; the D is unclear. V lost 4 bases and J lost 7, with 9 bases in between. The CDR3 covers 11 residues. Germline V gene sequence: CDR1 SGHTS, CDR2 YDEGEE.

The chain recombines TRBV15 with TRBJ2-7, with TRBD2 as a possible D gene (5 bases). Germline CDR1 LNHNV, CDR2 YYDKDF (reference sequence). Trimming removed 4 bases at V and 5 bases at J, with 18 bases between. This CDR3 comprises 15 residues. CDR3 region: CATSKIRTPRDEQYF. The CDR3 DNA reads TGTGCCACCAGCAAAATCCGGACCCCGAGGGACGAGCAGTACTTC.

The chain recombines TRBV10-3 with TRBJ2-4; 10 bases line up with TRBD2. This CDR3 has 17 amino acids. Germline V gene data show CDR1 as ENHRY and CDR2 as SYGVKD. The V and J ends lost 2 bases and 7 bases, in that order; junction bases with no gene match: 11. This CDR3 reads CAISEPIAGGTRNIQYF. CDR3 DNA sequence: TGTGCCATCAGTGAGCCAATAGCGGGAGGTACGAGGAACATTCAGTACTTC.

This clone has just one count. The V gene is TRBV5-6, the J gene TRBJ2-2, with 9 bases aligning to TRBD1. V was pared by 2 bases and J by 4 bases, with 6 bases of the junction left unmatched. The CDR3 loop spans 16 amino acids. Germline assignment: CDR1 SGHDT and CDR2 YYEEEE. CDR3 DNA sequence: TGTGCCAGCAGCTTAACAGGGGGCCCTAGCACCGGGGAGCTGTTTTTT. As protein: CASSLTGGPSTGELFF.

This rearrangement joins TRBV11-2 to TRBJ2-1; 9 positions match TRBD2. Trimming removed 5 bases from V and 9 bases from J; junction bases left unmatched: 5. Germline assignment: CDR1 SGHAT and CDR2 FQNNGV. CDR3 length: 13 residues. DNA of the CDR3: TGTGCCAGCAGCCAAGCGGGAGGTTGTGAGCAGTTCTTC. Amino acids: CASSQAGGCEQFF.

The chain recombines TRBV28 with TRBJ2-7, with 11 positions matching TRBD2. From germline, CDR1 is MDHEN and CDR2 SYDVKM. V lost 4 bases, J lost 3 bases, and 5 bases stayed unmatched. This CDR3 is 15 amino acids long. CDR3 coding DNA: TGTGCCAGCAGTTCCACAGGGACTAGCGGCTACGAGCAGTACTTC. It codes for CASSSTGTSGYEQYF.

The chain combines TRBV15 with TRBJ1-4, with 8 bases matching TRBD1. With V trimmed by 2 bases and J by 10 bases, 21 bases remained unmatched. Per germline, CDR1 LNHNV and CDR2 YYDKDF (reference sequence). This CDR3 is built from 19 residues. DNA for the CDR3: TGTGCCACCAGCAGACCTCAGTCCCGGGACAGGTTAATAGGTGGAAAACTGTTTTTT. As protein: CATSRPQSRDRLIGGKLFF.

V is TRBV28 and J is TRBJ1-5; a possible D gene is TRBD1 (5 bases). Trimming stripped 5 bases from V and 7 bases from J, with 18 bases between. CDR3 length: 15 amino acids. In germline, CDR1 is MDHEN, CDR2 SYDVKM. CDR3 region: CASSAPWGRRQPQHF. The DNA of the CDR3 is TGTGCCAGCAGTGCCCCCTGGGGGAGAAGGCAGCCCCAGCATTTT.

The CDR3: CASSEAAPVWEIEGAQYF. In DNA, the CDR3 is TGCGCCAGCAGTGAGGCCGCCCCGGTTTGGGAAATAGAGGGGGCCCAGTACTTC. The genes are TRBV10-1 and TRBJ2-5, with D maybe TRBD1 (6 bases). Looked up from germline, CDR1 is WNHNN and CDR2 is SYGVQD (reference sequence). The V end lost 2 bases, the J end lost 9 bases, and 28 bases lay between the germline ends. The CDR3 sequence is 18 residues long.

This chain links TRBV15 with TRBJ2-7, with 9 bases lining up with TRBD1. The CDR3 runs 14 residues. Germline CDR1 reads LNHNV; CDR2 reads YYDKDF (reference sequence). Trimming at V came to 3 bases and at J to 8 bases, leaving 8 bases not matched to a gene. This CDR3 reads CATSSGDRVRQQYF. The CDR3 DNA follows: TGTGCCACCAGCAGTGGGGACAGGGTTAGACAGCAGTACTTC.

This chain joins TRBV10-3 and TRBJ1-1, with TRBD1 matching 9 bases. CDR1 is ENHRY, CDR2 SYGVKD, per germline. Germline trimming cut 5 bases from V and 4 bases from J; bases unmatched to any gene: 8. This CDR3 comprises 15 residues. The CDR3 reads CAISPWDRAGTEAFF. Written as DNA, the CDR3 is TGTGCCATCAGTCCTTGGGACAGGGCAGGCACTGAAGCTTTCTTT.

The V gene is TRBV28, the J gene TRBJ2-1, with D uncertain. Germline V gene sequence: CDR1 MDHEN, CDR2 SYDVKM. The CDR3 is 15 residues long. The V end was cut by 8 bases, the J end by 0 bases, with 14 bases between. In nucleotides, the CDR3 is TGTGCCAGCTGCCTCTTGAGAAACTCCTACAATGAGCAGTTCTTC. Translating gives CASCLLRNSYNEQFF.

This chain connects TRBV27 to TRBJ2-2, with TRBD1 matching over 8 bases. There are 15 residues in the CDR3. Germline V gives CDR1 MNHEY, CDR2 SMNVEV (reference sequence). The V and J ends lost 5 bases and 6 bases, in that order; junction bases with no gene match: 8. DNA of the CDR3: TGTGCCAGCAGTACTCAGGGGGCGCATGCCGGGGAGCTGTTTTTT. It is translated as CASSTQGAHAGELFF.